This T cell receptor (beta chain) was retrieved from a study of CD8 T cells in Susac syndrome. Reverse transcription of about 0.5 to 1 ug RNA used random hexamers. Across 54 Vbeta and 13 Jbeta, immunoSEQ multiplex PCR amplified TCR beta CDR3. MiXCR, applied by TCRdb to the immunoSEQ multiplex PCR reads, yields one record per CDR3 protein. The sample shows some 300,000 distinct CDR3 sequences, approximately 85% of them seen only once. This receptor was taken from a human donor with multiple sclerosis. Sequenced: CD8+ T cells from PBMCs.

CDR3 nucleotides: TGTGCCAGCAGTACCGGGACCCCCTACGAGCAGTACTTC. Protein sequence: CASSTGTPYEQYF. The V and J genes are TRBV28 and TRBJ2-7; D may correspond to TRBD1 or TRBD2 (5 bases each). The V end lost 5 bases, the J end lost 2 bases, and 10 bases lay between the germline ends. Per the germline V gene, CDR1 is MDHEN and CDR2 is SYDVKM. The CDR3 totals 13 residues.